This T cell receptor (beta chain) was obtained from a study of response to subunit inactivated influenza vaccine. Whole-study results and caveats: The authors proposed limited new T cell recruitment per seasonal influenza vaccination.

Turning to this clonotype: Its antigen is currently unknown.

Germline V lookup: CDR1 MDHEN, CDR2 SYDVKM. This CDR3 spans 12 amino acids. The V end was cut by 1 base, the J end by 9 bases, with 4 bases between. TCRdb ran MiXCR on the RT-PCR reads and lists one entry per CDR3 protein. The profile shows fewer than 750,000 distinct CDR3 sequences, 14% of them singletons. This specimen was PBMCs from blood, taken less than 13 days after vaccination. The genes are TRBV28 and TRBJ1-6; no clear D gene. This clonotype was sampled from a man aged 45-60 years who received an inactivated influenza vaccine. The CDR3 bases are TGTGCCAGCAGTTTATCAGGTTCACCCCTCCACTTT. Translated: CASSLSGSPLHF.